The TCR beta chain described here comes from a study of blood T cell repertoires in COVID-19. Study-level background: Collection of acute and convalescent COVID-19 samples took place in the United States, Italy and Spain. From T cells, B-cell-depleted T cells, or PBMCs came the material, which was cDNA or gDNA.

Trimming pared 6 bases from V and 1 base from J, leaving 18 bases between. The germline CDR1 and CDR2 sequences are SQVTM and ANQGSEA. The CDR3 contains 15 residues. Original processing methods: Estimated nucleated cell counts came from reference gene primer amplification. The data were produced by immunoSEQ multiplex PCR, yet TCRdb's version contains in-frame clones alone and is incomplete. V, J and clone size are those of that table, while D and trimming were read from the DNA. This table holds fewer than 250,000 clones, around 88% found once. The rearrangement uses TRBV29-1 and TRBJ1-1; no reliable D call. Material: peripheral blood. This receptor was identified in a woman aged 50 to 60 with acute or convalescent COVID-19. The CDR3 nucleotides read TGCAGCGTCAATACGCCCCGTAGCCGGAACACTGAAGCTTTCTTT. Protein: CSVNTPRSRNTEAFF.